The text below deals with one TCR beta chain. The clone's antigen remains unknown. No much larger clone is present one base from it, and per-base qualities are unavailable. Reading from cysteine to phenylalanine, the CDR3 counts 16 amino acids. Just the 48-base CDR3 DNA is kept, in frame starting at base 1. Deletion took 8 bases off V and 2 bases off J, with a span of 20 bases between the germline ends. Taken from the germline V gene (reference sequence), the CDR1 and CDR2 loops are MNHEY and SMNVEV. This entry belongs to a study of cytomegalovirus exposure and HLA in healthy donors (dated by TCRdb to the late 2010s). About the study as a whole: According to a later analysis, the roughly 130 validation repertoires were produced on the same platform as the 666 repertoires of the first cohort. The study was designed to test whether signatures of past pathogen exposure could be identified by cataloging public T cell receptors. A separate validation cohort of 100 to 150 different subjects was used in addition to the roughly 670-subject first cohort. High-throughput TCR immunosequencing, statistical association of individual TCRs with disease status, and machine learning were combined to predict cytomegalovirus infection status. Results and caveats for the whole study, not just this receptor: A total of 150 to 200 TCR beta chains were listed by the study as associated with cytomegalovirus. Of the cluster scores, roughly 93% were above 0 in a later analysis, which found that TCRs clustered in the first cohort also tended to co-occur in the roughly 130 validation repertoires. The validation cohort had no HLA typing available for a later analysis, so co-occurrence within that cohort was assessed over all 120 or so repertoires. In both the original and validation cohorts, the classifier was reported to diagnose cytomegalovirus status with high specificity and sensitivity. In vitro tests confirmed that a few of the cytomegalovirus-associated TCR beta chains recognize cytomegalovirus antigens. Most TCR sequences were seen in very few donors, while some public TCRs were found in many individuals. The authors suggested that the approach could potentially be generalized to other disease states and immunological phenotypes.

Preparation of the library involved the immunoSEQ multiplex PCR assay. On the authors' methods: A statistical classification framework was developed to diagnose cytomegalovirus status using the catalog of TCR beta chain sequences. TCRdb re-hosts the immuneACCESS table, in-frame sequences only. Its copies lack some clones; in the studies checked, an unresolved V gene accounts for under half of them, and the cause for the rest is not known. V and J calls plus clone size are reproduced from that table; the DNA served to infer D and trimming. For this sample the table gives roughly 260,000 clones, of which approximately 90% were detected only once. About 3% of the sample rests with the top ten. The donors belonged to the validation cohort of 120 subjects, which was separate from the roughly 670-subject first cohort.

Recombination linked TRBV27 to TRBJ2-3, with TRBD1 as a weak D call on 6 bases. The sample consisted of PBMCs. The receptor was derived from a man aged 18-30 years in good health and CMV-seronegative. The bases read TGTGCCAGCGGGGGCTGGTCGGGCTACACCACAGATACGCAGTATTTT. Its protein reads: CASGGWSGYTTDTQYF.